The text below deals with one T cell receptor (beta chain). As yet, its antigen is unknown. This record belongs to a study of PD-1 blockade in classical Hodgkin lymphoma. Overall study context: Administration of nivolumab to patients was at 3 mg/kg intravenously every 2 weeks. Notes on the study in general: Possible causes of repertoire differences, disease activity or prior therapy, remain undefined. Reports indicated that newly diagnosed patients had lower baseline TCR diversity than healthy donors did.

Method: immunoSEQ multiplex PCR; TCRdb's copy keeps in-frame clones and lacks some. The sample includes tens of thousands of clones, 87% of them seen just once. CDR1 is MDHEN and CDR2 is SYDVKM in the germline V gene. The CDR3 runs to 13 residues. The trim removed 9 bases at V and 3 bases at J, leaving 8 bases unmatched. Noted time point: cycle 4 day 1 (C4D1), after six to seven weeks of nivolumab. Every patient was affected by relapse after autologous stem cell transplantation, while exposure to brentuximab vedotin was not uniform. The receptor was isolated from a human donor with classical Hodgkin lymphoma. This specimen was peripheral blood mononuclear cells (PBMCs), taken before the fourth cycle of nivolumab. The chain joins TRBV28 to TRBJ2-7, with 7 positions matching TRBD2. The chain's CDR3 is CASLSSGRYEQYF. The DNA of the CDR3 is TGTGCCAGTCTGAGTAGCGGGCGCTACGAGCAGTACTTC.